The subject of this entry is one T cell receptor beta chain. Sequencing of TCR beta was carried out in blood CD8+ and CD4+ T cells. CD8+ and CD4+ T cells were negatively isolated; TEMRA cells were FACS-enriched. The sample originates from a study of CD8 T cells in Susac syndrome. CDR1 and CDR2 from the germline V gene are LNHNV and YYDKDF (reference sequence). This CDR3 comprises 13 residues. The V gene end was trimmed by 9 bases and the J gene end by 0 bases; junction bases not matched to a gene: 5. The RNA input was roughly 0.45 to 1 ug, and it was reverse transcribed with random hexamers. Coverage of TCR beta CDR3 amplification by immunoSEQ multiplex PCR extended to 54 Vbeta and 13 Jbeta. Each CDR3 protein is one row after TCRdb ran MiXCR on the immunoSEQ multiplex PCR reads. The sample shows around 300,000 distinct CDR3 sequences, about 82% of them seen only once.

The TCR comes from a human donor with multiple sclerosis. Sequencing was done on a sample of CD8+ T cells from PBMCs. The chain links TRBV15 to TRBJ2-7; 7 bases are a match to TRBD1. In DNA, the CDR3 is TGTGCCACGGGGACAGCGAGCTCCTACGAGCAGTACTTC. Protein: CATGTASSYEQYF.